The rows below give T cell receptor beta chains drawn from one sample of a study of OX40 agonist ivuxolimab in advanced cancers. TCRdb's table, derived via immunoSEQ multiplex PCR, lists solely in-frame clones and lacks some. The sample consists of 55,000 or so clones, approximately 83% of them appearing once. The source material was CD4+ or CD8+ T cells sorted from blood, sampled in a trial of the OX40 agonist ivuxolimab. The origin of the receptors is an adult with an advanced solid tumor such as melanoma, head and neck, liver or kidney cancer. The CDR3 runs from the conserved cysteine through the conserved F or W. A D gene is named only where the DNA matches it firmly. Rows may omit the clone size; those that give it use once, few, many or a size class.

d_call	cdr3_length	v_call	clone_size	j_call	cdr3_nt	cdr3_aa
NA	15	TRBV28	NA	TRBJ2-7	TGTGCCAGCAATCAGAGGGGGGGGATCCGGGACGAGCAGTACTTC	CASNQRGGIRDEQYF
NA	15	TRBV7-8	NA	TRBJ2-7	TGTGCCAGCAGTTCATCGTGGGTCACCTCCTACGAGCAGTACTTC	CASSSSWVTSYEQYF
NA	14	TRBV7-9	NA	TRBJ1-4	TGTGCCAGCAGCTTAGATCAGCAACGGGAAAAACTGTTTTTT	CASSLDQQREKLFF
TRBD2	16	TRBV29-1	NA	TRBJ2-1	TGCAGCGTTGAACGGTTCCCTAGCGGGAGTTTCGATGAGCAGTTCTTC	CSVERFPSGSFDEQFF
NA	17	TRBV5-8	few	TRBJ2-3	TGTGCCAGCAGCTTCCGGGACGGCGGAGATAGCACAGATACGCAGTATTTT	CASSFRDGGDSTDTQYF
NA	12	TRBV29-1	NA	TRBJ2-7	TGCAGCGTTGGTCGCGGAACCTACGAGCAGTACTTC	CSVGRGTYEQYF
NA	14	TRBV6-6	medium-sized	TRBJ1-5	TGTGCCAGCACCAAGGGGTGGGGCAATCAGCCCCAGCATTTT	CASTKGWGNQPQHF
NA	13	TRBV6-5	NA	TRBJ2-1	TGTGTAACCTCCTTGGGGTCCTACAATGAGCAGTTCTTC	CVTSLGSYNEQFF
TRBD2	15	TRBV19	NA	TRBJ2-3	TGTGCCAGTAGTGGACTAGCGGGATTCACAGATACGCAGTATTTT	CASSGLAGFTDTQYF
NA	16	TRBV4-2	NA	TRBJ2-5	TGTGCCAGCAGCCAAGGGTCCAGCGCCCCGGAAGAGACCCAGTACTTC	CASSQGSSAPEETQYF
NA	14	TRBV5-1	NA	TRBJ2-7	TGCGCCAGCAGCCAGGATTGGGGCAGAGGAGGACAGTACTTC	CASSQDWGRGGQYF
TRBD2	16	TRBV7-3	NA	TRBJ2-1	TGTGCCAGCAGCGGCCAGGGACTAGCGGGCCCAAGTGAGCAGTTCTTC	CASSGQGLAGPSEQFF
NA	15	TRBV28	NA	TRBJ1-4	TGTGCCAGCACCCCGCAGCCTTTAACTAATGAAAAACTGTTTTTT	CASTPQPLTNEKLFF
TRBD2	17	TRBV4-1	once	TRBJ2-1	TGCGCCAGCAGCGCGCGACTAGCGGGAGGGAAATACAATGAGCAGTTCTTC	CASSARLAGGKYNEQFF
NA	13	TRBV27	NA	TRBJ1-5	TGTGCCAGCAGTTTTGGGGCCAATCAGCCCCAGCATTTT	CASSFGANQPQHF
NA	14	TRBV7-9	NA	TRBJ2-7	TGTGCCAGCAGTTCGCAAACCCGGACCGGCGAGCAGTACTTC	CASSSQTRTGEQYF
TRBD2	16	TRBV30	NA	TRBJ2-3	TGTGCCTGGAGTACCGGACTAGCGGGAGCTATAGATACGCAGTATTTT	CAWSTGLAGAIDTQYF
NA	15	TRBV18	NA	TRBJ2-3	TGTGCCAGCTCGCCCTCCCTTGATTGGGGCGATACGCAGTATTTT	CASSPSLDWGDTQYF
TRBD1	13	TRBV2	NA	TRBJ2-1	TGTGCCAGCAGTGGACAGGGTCTCAATGAGCAGTTCTTC	CASSGQGLNEQFF
NA	14	TRBV9	NA	TRBJ2-2	TGTGCCAGCAGCGTTTACGGGGGAACCGGGGAGCTGTTTTTT	CASSVYGGTGELFF
TRBD1	19	TRBV18	NA	TRBJ2-7	TGTGCCAGCTCGCTCGCCGGGACAGGGGGATTTAGGGTATCCTACGAGCAGTACTTC	CASSLAGTGGFRVSYEQYF
NA	16	TRBV9	NA	TRBJ2-5	TGTGCCAGCAGCCCCCTCGAGGGGGGACCTCTTGAGACCCAGTACTTC	CASSPLEGGPLETQYF
TRBD2	19	TRBV6-1	NA	TRBJ2-1	TGTGCCAGCAGTGAAGCGGTCCAACCCCTAGCGGGGATAGACAATGAGCAGTTCTTC	CASSEAVQPLAGIDNEQFF
TRBD2	15	TRBV27	NA	TRBJ2-7	TGTGCCAGCAGTCCCTCACTAGCGGGAGTGTACGAGCAGTACTTC	CASSPSLAGVYEQYF
NA	13	TRBV5-5	NA	TRBJ2-7	TGTGCCAGCAGCTTCAGGGGTTCCTACGAGCAGTACTTC	CASSFRGSYEQYF